This passage covers 5 T cell receptor beta chains from one sample sequenced in a study of blood T cell repertoires in COVID-19. Profiled with immunoSEQ multiplex PCR; TCRdb holds only in-frame clones, not every one. The table has around 70,000 clones, around 80% seen once. The material sequenced was peripheral blood. These receptors were collected from a woman aged 45-60 years with acute or convalescent COVID-19.

At least ten counts were recorded for this clone. The chain joins TRBV7-9 to TRBJ2-7, with a weak D call TRBD2 (6 bases). This CDR3 contains 14 residues. The V end lost 2 bases, the J end lost 0 bases, and 8 bases lay between the germline ends. Germline-derived CDR1 and CDR2 are SEHNR and FQNEAQ (reference sequence). CDR3 nucleotides: TGTGCCAGCAGCTTACCCGGGAGCTCCTACGAGCAGTACTTC. Protein sequence: CASSLPGSSYEQYF.

This clone was seen a few times. The chain recombines TRBV7-9 with TRBJ2-5, with D tentatively TRBD1 (5 bases). The length of the CDR3 is 16 residues. V lost 5 bases and J lost 2, with 18 bases in between. Germline CDR1 is SEHNR and CDR2 is FQNEAQ (reference sequence). CDR3: CASSRILSQGQETQYF. The CDR3 region has the DNA TGTGCCAGCAGCCGAATTCTAAGCCAGGGTCAAGAGACCCAGTACTTC.

The chain recombines TRBV19 with TRBJ2-1; no firm D call. Per the germline V gene, CDR1 is LNHDA and CDR2 is SQIVND (reference sequence). V shed 3 bases and J shed 9 bases, with 12 bases lying between them. The CDR3 loop spans 13 amino acids. The CDR3 protein is CASSILNWPEQFF. The CDR3 DNA reads as TGTGCCAGTAGTATTCTTAATTGGCCTGAGCAGTTCTTC.

The V gene is TRBV5-4, the J gene TRBJ2-5; D is uncertain. The CDR3 runs 11 residues. The V and J ends lost 2 bases and 4 bases respectively, with 3 bases between them. Germline V gives CDR1 SGHNT, CDR2 YYREEE (reference sequence). CDR3 in amino acids: CASSFLETQYF. The CDR3 nucleotides read TGTGCCAGCAGCTTCTTAGAGACCCAGTACTTC. Supplemented by reference TRBV5-4 and TRBJ2-5, the full variable domain reads ETGVTQSPTHLIKTRGQQVTLRCSSQSGHNTVSWYQQALGQGPQFIFQYYREEENGRGNFPPRFSGLQFPNYSSELNVNALELDDSALYLCASSFLETQYFGPGTRLLVL.

The chain couples TRBV28 to TRBJ2-1, with D possibly matching TRBD1 (5 bases). V was cut by 10 bases and J by 6 bases, with 16 bases left in between. Germline CDR1 is MDHEN and CDR2 is SYDVKM. This CDR3 has 13 amino acids. DNA for the CDR3: TGTGCCACCAGGGCAGCGTCTCGCAATGAGCAGTTCTTC. Encoded protein: CATRAASRNEQFF. The whole variable domain, filled in from reference TRBV28 and TRBJ2-1, reads DVKVTQSSRYLVKRTGEKVFLECVQDMDHENMFWYRQDPGLGLRLIYFSYDVKMKEKGDIPEGYSVSREKKERFSLILESASTNQTSMYLCATRAASRNEQFFGPGTRLTVL.